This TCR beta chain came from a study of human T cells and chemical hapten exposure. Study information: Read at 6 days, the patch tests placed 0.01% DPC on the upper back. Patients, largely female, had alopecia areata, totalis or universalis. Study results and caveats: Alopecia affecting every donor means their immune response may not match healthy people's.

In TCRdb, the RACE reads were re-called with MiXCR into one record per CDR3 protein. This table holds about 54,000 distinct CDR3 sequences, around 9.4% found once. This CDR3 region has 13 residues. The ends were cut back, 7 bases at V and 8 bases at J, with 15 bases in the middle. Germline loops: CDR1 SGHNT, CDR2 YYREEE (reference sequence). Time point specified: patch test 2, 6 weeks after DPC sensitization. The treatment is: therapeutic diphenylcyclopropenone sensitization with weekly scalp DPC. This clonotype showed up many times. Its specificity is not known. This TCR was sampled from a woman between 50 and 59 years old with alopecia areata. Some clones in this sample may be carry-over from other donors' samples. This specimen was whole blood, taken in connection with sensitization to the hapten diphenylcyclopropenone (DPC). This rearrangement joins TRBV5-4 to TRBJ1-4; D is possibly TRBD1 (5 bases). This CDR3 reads CASGGADREKLFF. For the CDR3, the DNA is TGTGCCAGCGGAGGGGCAGATCGGGAAAAACTGTTTTTT. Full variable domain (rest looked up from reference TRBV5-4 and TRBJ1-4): ETGVTQSPTHLIKTRGQQVTLRCSSQSGHNTVSWYQQALGQGPQFIFQYYREEENGRGNFPPRFSGLQFPNYSSELNVNALELDDSALYLCASGGADREKLFFGSGTQLSVL.